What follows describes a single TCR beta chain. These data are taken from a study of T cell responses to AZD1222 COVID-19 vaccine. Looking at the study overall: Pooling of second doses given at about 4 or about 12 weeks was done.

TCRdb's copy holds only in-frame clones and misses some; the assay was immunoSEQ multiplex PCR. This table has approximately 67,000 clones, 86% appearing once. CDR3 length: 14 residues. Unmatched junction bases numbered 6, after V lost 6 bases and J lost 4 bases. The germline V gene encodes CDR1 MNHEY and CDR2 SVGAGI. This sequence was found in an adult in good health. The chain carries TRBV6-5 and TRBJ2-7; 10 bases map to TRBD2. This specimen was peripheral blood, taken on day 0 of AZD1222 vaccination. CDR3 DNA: TGTGCCAGCAGGGCGGGACTAGCGACATACGAGCAGTACTTC. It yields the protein CASRAGLATYEQYF.